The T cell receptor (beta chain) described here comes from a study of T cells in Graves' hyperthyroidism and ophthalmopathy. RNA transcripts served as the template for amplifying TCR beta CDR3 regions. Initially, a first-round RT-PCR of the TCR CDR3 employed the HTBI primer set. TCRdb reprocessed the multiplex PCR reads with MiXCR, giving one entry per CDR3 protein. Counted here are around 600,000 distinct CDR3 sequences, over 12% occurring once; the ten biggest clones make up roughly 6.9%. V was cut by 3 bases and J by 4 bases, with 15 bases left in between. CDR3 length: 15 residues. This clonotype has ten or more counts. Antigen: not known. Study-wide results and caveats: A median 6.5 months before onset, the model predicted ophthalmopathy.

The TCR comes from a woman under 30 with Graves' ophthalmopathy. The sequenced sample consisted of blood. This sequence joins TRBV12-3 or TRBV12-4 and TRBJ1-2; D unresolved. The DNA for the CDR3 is TGTGCCAGCAGTTTGCGGAGAGCAGGCGGCTATGGCTACACCTTC. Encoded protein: CASSLRRAGGYGYTF.